These T cell receptor beta chains were read from a single sample in a study of OX40 agonist ivuxolimab in advanced cancers. Profiling relied on immunoSEQ multiplex PCR, and the TCRdb table lists in-frame clones only, not all of them. This table holds tens of thousands of clones, roughly 90% found once. The sample was CD4+ or CD8+ T cells sorted from blood, taken in a trial of the OX40 agonist ivuxolimab. Receptors originate from an adult with an advanced solid tumor such as melanoma, head and neck, liver or kidney cancer. CDR3s include the opening cysteine and the closing phenylalanine or tryptophan. Fields, in order: clone size, J gene, D gene, V gene, CDR3 DNA, CDR3 protein. The D gene is left open where the match is weak. For some rows the clone size is stated as once, few or many, or as a class when expanded; others skip it.

>NA|TRBJ2-1|NA|TRBV10-2
TGCGCCAGCAGGGTAGAAATCTACAATGAGCAGTTCTTC
CASRVEIYNEQFF
>NA|TRBJ1-3|TRBD1|TRBV27
TGTGCCAGCAGTTTAAATCCCTGGACAGGAGCTGGAAACACCATATATTTT
CASSLNPWTGAGNTIYF
>NA|TRBJ1-1|NA|TRBV6-5
TGTGCCAGCAGCTCGTCTCGGCGGTACACTGAAGCTTTCTTT
CASSSSRRYTEAFF
>NA|TRBJ1-4|NA|TRBV28
TGTGCCAGCAGTCCCCCCCGTGGAGAAAAACTGTTTTTT
CASSPPRGEKLFF
>NA|TRBJ2-3|NA|TRBV5-1
TGCGCCAGCAGCTTGGCCGCCCCCATCTCGGTCGATACGCAGTATTTT
CASSLAAPISVDTQYF
>NA|TRBJ1-1|NA|TRBV5-8
TGTGCCACCCTCCGCAGCACTGAAGCTTTCTTT
CATLRSTEAFF
>NA|TRBJ2-5|NA|TRBV29-1
TGCAGCGTTGAAAGGATAAGGACCCAGTACTTC
CSVERIRTQYF
>NA|TRBJ1-2|TRBD1|TRBV19
TGTGCCAGTAAGCCCATCGGAGGTTGGACAGGACGAGGCGGCTACACCTTC
CASKPIGGWTGRGGYTF
>NA|TRBJ1-1|TRBD1|TRBV19
TGTGCCAGTCACGGACAGGGATGGACTGAAGCTTTCTTT
CASHGQGWTEAFF
>NA|TRBJ2-3|NA|TRBV25-1
TGTGCCAGCAGTTCCGGGTTAAGCACAGATACGCAGTATTTT
CASSSGLSTDTQYF
>NA|TRBJ2-2|NA|TRBV7-3
TGTGCCAGCAGCTTATTGAACACCGGGGAGCTGTTTTTT
CASSLLNTGELFF
>NA|TRBJ1-4|NA|TRBV19
TGTGCCAGTAGTATAGCGGGACTCTATGAAAAACTGTTTTTT
CASSIAGLYEKLFF
>NA|TRBJ2-1|TRBD2|TRBV6-6
TGTGCCAGCAGTTACAGGCTAGCGGGATTCAATGAGCAGTTCTTC
CASSYRLAGFNEQFF
>NA|TRBJ2-7|TRBD2|TRBV5-1
TGCGCCAGCAGCTCCCGGGGAGCGGGAGACGAGCAGTACTTC
CASSSRGAGDEQYF
>few|TRBJ2-7|TRBD2|TRBV6-5
TGTGCCAGCAGAATAGCGGGCCACTCCTACGAGCAGTACTTC
CASRIAGHSYEQYF
>NA|TRBJ2-1|TRBD2|TRBV2
TGTGCCAGCGGAAGCCGGCTAGCGGGTTCTGAGCAGTTCTTC
CASGSRLAGSEQFF
>NA|TRBJ2-1|TRBD2|TRBV5-5
TGTGCCAGCAGCCCCATGGGGACTAGCGGACACAATGAGCAGTTCTTC
CASSPMGTSGHNEQFF
>few|TRBJ1-1|NA|TRBV2
TGTGCCAGCGGCAGCCGGAACACTGAAGCTTTCTTT
CASGSRNTEAFF
>NA|TRBJ2-6|TRBD1|TRBV11-1
TGTGCCAGCAGCTGGGGACAGGGAGGAAGCTCTGGGGCCAACGTCCTGACTTTC
CASSWGQGGSSGANVLTF
>NA|TRBJ2-1|TRBD2|TRBV7-3
TGTGCCAGCAGCTCGGGACTAGCCACGTGGGAGCAGTTCTTC
CASSSGLATWEQFF
>NA|TRBJ2-4|NA|TRBV6-1
TGTGCCAGCAGTGAATTTAGGCTAGCCAAAAACATTCAGTACTTC
CASSEFRLAKNIQYF
>NA|TRBJ2-7|TRBD1|TRBV5-4
TGTGCCAGCAGTCACCCCGACAGGGTGGGGAACGAGCAGTACTTC
CASSHPDRVGNEQYF
>NA|TRBJ2-1|NA|TRBV11-2
TGTGCCAGCAGGCATAGAACTAGCAGCTCCTACAATGAGCAGTTCTTC
CASRHRTSSSYNEQFF